The 30 T cell receptor beta chains given below trace back to one sample, sequenced in a study of blood T cell repertoires in COVID-19. Produced via immunoSEQ multiplex PCR; TCRdb's table is partial and in-frame only. Altogether over 70,000 clones are present, 75% to 85% being singletons, with the ten largest covering about 6.9%. The sequenced sample consisted of peripheral blood. The receptors shown here come from a man under 40 with COVID-19, enrolled during active disease.

V usage is TRBV9 and J usage is TRBJ2-7; 7 bases align to TRBD1. This CDR3 region has 15 residues. The V gene end was trimmed by 3 bases and the J gene end by 2 bases; junction bases not matched to a gene: 8. From germline, CDR1 is SGDLS and CDR2 YYNGEE. CDR3 nucleotides: TGTGCCAGCAGCGCAAAGGTACAGGGGACCTACGAGCAGTACTTC. This codes for CASSAKVQGTYEQYF.

V gene TRBV19 combines with J gene TRBJ2-6; D gene ambiguous. This CDR3 is 14 amino acids long. With 5 bases removed from V and 0 bases from J, the gap between germline ends came to 5 bases. Germline V gives CDR1 LNHDA, CDR2 SQIVND (reference sequence). CDR3 in amino acids: CASSRSSGANVLTF. In nucleotides, the CDR3 is TGTGCCAGTAGTCGGAGCTCTGGGGCCAACGTCCTGACTTTC.

This rearrangement joins TRBV5-4 to TRBJ1-3, with a weak D call TRBD1 (6 bases). This CDR3 has 17 amino acids. V gave up 3 bases and J gave up 5 bases, with 21 bases separating them. Looked up from germline, CDR1 is SGHNT and CDR2 is YYREEE (reference sequence). The DNA of the CDR3 is TGTGCCAGCAGCTCGGGAGGACAGTCGACGTCCCGAAACACCATATATTTT. This codes for CASSSGGQSTSRNTIYF.

This chain joins TRBV27 and TRBJ1-1, with D hard to call. Germline loops: CDR1 MNHEY, CDR2 SMNVEV (reference sequence). V was pared by 3 bases and J by 3 bases, with 11 bases between. The CDR3 length is 14 residues. CDR3: CASSLRETDTEAFF. CDR3 bases: TGTGCCAGCAGTTTGCGGGAGACGGACACTGAAGCTTTCTTT.

The chain is built from TRBV28 and TRBJ2-2, with 11 bases lining up with TRBD2. The V gene's germline CDR1 is MDHEN and CDR2 SYDVKM. Trimming at V came to 6 bases and at J to 0 bases, leaving 3 bases not matched to a gene. This CDR3 comprises 16 residues. DNA for the CDR3: TGTGCCAGCAGCTATAGCGGGAGGGCGAACACCGGGGAGCTGTTTTTT. It codes for CASSYSGRANTGELFF. The entire variable domain, with the rest obtained from reference TRBV28 and TRBJ2-2, is as follows: DVKVTQSSRYLVKRTGEKVFLECVQDMDHENMFWYRQDPGLGLRLIYFSYDVKMKEKGDIPEGYSVSREKKERFSLILESASTNQTSMYLCASSYSGRANTGELFFGEGSRLTVL.

The gene calls are TRBV7-3 and TRBJ2-1; D gene unclear. CDR1 is SGHTA and CDR2 is FQGTGA in the germline V gene. The CDR3 is made up of 17 amino acids. Trimming cost V 1 base and J 8 bases, with 21 bases left between them. CDR3 coding DNA: TGTGCCAGCAGCTTAAATGTAGCCTACATACTCTGCGATGAGCAGTTCTTC. This gives the protein CASSLNVAYILCDEQFF.

The chain links TRBV24-1 to TRBJ2-1; 8 nucleotides agree with TRBD2. V trimming: 3 bases; J trimming: 2 bases; junction bases outside the gene matches: 5. Germline V CDR1 and CDR2: KGHDR, SFDVKD. CDR3 length: 16 residues. CDR3 DNA sequence: TGTGCCACCAGTGATCGAAGCGGGAGAGCCTACAATGAGCAGTTCTTC. Protein product: CATSDRSGRAYNEQFF.

The chain recombines TRBV27 with TRBJ2-7, with 11 bases identical to TRBD2. CDR1 is MNHEY, CDR2 SMNVEV, per germline (reference sequence). V lost 4 bases and J lost 2; bases outside the gene matches: 7. The CDR3 runs to 16 residues. CDR3 sequence reads: CASSSRLAGRTYEQYF. In nucleotides, the CDR3 is TGTGCCAGCAGTTCGCGACTAGCGGGACGGACCTACGAGCAGTACTTC.

The gene calls are TRBV25-1 and TRBJ2-1; 9 bases match TRBD2. CDR3 length equals 14 residues. Germline CDR1 is MGHDK and CDR2 is SYGVNS. The J segment lost 2 bases and the V segment lost 6 bases, leaving 2 bases of the junction unmatched. The CDR3 nucleotides read TGTGCCAGCAGGCGCGGGGGGGCCTACAATGAGCAGTTCTTC. Residues: CASRRGGAYNEQFF. Full variable domain (remainder filled in from reference TRBV25-1 and TRBJ2-1): EADIYQTPRYLVIGTGKKITLECSQTMGHDKMYWYQQDPGMELHLIHYSYGVNSTEKGDLSSESTVSRIRTEHFPLTLESARPSHTSQYLCASRRGGAYNEQFFGPGTRLTVL.

V gene TRBV18 combines with J gene TRBJ1-4; D is perhaps TRBD1 (5 bases). There are 16 residues in the CDR3. The V end was cut by 2 bases, the J end by 4 bases, with 14 bases between. Germline CDR1 reads KGHSH; CDR2 reads LQKENI. This CDR3 is CASSPVQGYGNEKLFF. CDR3 in DNA: TGTGCCAGCTCACCAGTGCAGGGATACGGTAATGAAAAACTGTTTTTT.

In regard to this clone: A junction end diverges from the germline sequence, so it may reflect a read error. CDR3 protein: CASNIDTSGSTDTQYF. The CDR3 bases are TGTGCCAGTAATATAGATACTAGCGGTAGCACAGATACGCAGTATTTT. The V gene is TRBV19, the J gene TRBJ2-3; 8 bases line up with TRBD2. Germline CDR1 LNHDA, CDR2 SQIVND (reference sequence). The CDR3 has 16 residues. Together with reference TRBV19 and TRBJ2-3, the CDR3 gives the full variable domain: DGGITQSPKYLFRKEGQNVTLSCEQNLNHDAMYWYRQDPGQGLRLIYYSQIVNDFQKGDIAEGYSVSREKKESFPLTVTSAQKNPTAFYLCASNIDTSGSTDTQYFGPGTRLTVL.

This clone was recorded at least ten times. The same CDR3 also results from other DNA sequences found in this sample. This chain connects TRBV12-3 or TRBV12-4 to TRBJ1-4; 7 nucleotides agree with TRBD1. The V gene end was trimmed by 1 base and the J gene end by 7 bases; junction bases not matched to a gene: 0. This CDR3 region has 13 residues. CDR3 sequence: CASSLGQGEKLFF. The CDR3, as DNA: TGTGCCAGCAGTTTAGGACAGGGTGAAAAACTGTTTTTT.

This clone has just a few counts. The V call is TRBV10-2, the J call TRBJ1-2; 7 bases are a match to TRBD1. Germline V gene sequence: CDR1 WSHSY, CDR2 SAAADI. V lost 6 bases, J lost 4 bases, and 2 bases stayed unmatched. The CDR3 length is 12 residues. DNA of the CDR3: TGCGCCAGCAGGAGGGACAGCTATGGCTACACCTTC. It encodes CASRRDSYGYTF.

This chain joins TRBV10-3 and TRBJ2-2, with 10 bases matching TRBD2. The CDR3 is made up of 17 amino acids. The J segment lost 7 bases and the V segment lost 5 bases, leaving 13 bases of the junction unmatched. The germline gives CDR1 ENHRY, CDR2 SYGVKD. Written as DNA, the CDR3 is TGTGCCATCAGTCTGGGGGCTAGCGGGAGTGCGGTCGGGGAGCTGTTTTTT. This gives the protein CAISLGASGSAVGELFF.

This chain uses TRBV19 with TRBJ1-5, with TRBD1 matching over 8 bases. V lost 0 bases, J lost 8 bases, and 0 bases stayed unmatched. The CDR3 is 13 residues long. Germline V gene lookup returns CDR1 LNHDA and CDR2 SQIVND (reference sequence). The CDR3 sequence: CASSIEQGEPQHF. DNA for the CDR3: TGTGCCAGTAGTATAGAACAGGGGGAGCCCCAGCATTTT.

The chain employs TRBV6-1 and TRBJ2-3; D possibly corresponds to TRBD1 (5 bases). The CDR3 sequence is 16 residues long. V was cut by 0 bases and J by 4 bases, with 14 bases left in between. Germline V CDR1 and CDR2: MNHNS, SASEGT. DNA for the CDR3: TGTGCCAGCAGTGAAGCATGGCAGGGCCCGCCAGATACGCAGTATTTT. Residues: CASSEAWQGPPDTQYF.

V is TRBV6-2 or TRBV6-3 and J is TRBJ1-4, with D hard to call. Deletions cut 2 bases from V and 10 bases from J, with 11 bases between. Germline loops: CDR1 MNHEY, CDR2 SVGEGT. This CDR3 is 13 amino acids long. The CDR3 is CASSYNPSGKLFF. DNA for the CDR3: TGTGCCAGCAGTTACAATCCGTCGGGAAAACTGTTTTTT.

This clone has only a few counts. This CDR3 reads CATSRDRGSSVYGYTF. CDR3 DNA sequence: TGTGCCACCAGCAGAGATCGGGGTTCTTCAGTCTATGGCTACACCTTC. The chain uses TRBV15 and TRBJ1-2, with unresolved D. The CDR3 runs to 16 residues. V was pared by 0 bases and J by 4 bases, with 15 bases between. Germline assignment: CDR1 LNHNV and CDR2 YYDKDF (reference sequence).

This chain links TRBV28 with TRBJ2-1; TRBD1 agrees at 9 bases. CDR3 size: 14 residues. V shed 5 bases, J shed 2 bases, and the junction held 1 base outside the gene matches. CDR1 MDHEN and CDR2 SYDVKM come from the germline V gene. The CDR3 sequence is CASSGTGTYNEQFF. In DNA form, the CDR3 reads TGTGCCAGCAGTGGGACAGGGACCTACAATGAGCAGTTCTTC.

V usage is TRBV2 and J usage is TRBJ1-5, with TRBD1 as a possible D gene (6 bases). The CDR3 covers 13 residues. Trimming removed 10 bases at V and 6 bases at J, with 16 bases between. The germline V gene has CDR1 SNHLY and CDR2 FYNNEI. The CDR3 nucleotides are TGTGCCACCAGAGGGGGGGAAGGTCAGCCCCAGCATTTT. Protein: CATRGGEGQPQHF.

This clone was recorded a few times. V is TRBV10-1 and J is TRBJ1-1; D uncertain. V was cut by 3 bases and J by 4 bases, with 15 bases left in between. The CDR3 totals 15 residues. The germline CDR1 and CDR2 sequences are WNHNN and SYGVQD (reference sequence). The CDR3: CASSDPRKPGTEAFF. In DNA form, the CDR3 reads TGCGCCAGCAGTGACCCGAGGAAACCTGGCACTGAAGCTTTCTTT.

The CDR3 DNA reads as TGTGCCAGCAGTTTTGGGCGTAATAGCAATCAGCCCCAGCATTTT. Translation: CASSFGRNSNQPQHF. The chain has TRBV28 and TRBJ1-5; D is undetermined. The CDR3 loop spans 15 amino acids. V lost 3 bases and J lost 0, with 9 bases in between. Germline assignment: CDR1 MDHEN and CDR2 SYDVKM.

This chain joins TRBV12-3 or TRBV12-4 and TRBJ1-2; TRBD1 matches at 7 bases. CDR3 size: 13 residues. The J segment lost 4 bases and the V segment lost 3 bases, leaving 2 bases of the junction unmatched. CDR3 protein: CASSLGQIYGYTF. The DNA for the CDR3 is TGTGCCAGCAGTTTGGGACAGATCTATGGCTACACCTTC.

This clone showed up just a few times. The chain employs TRBV2 and TRBJ2-7; TRBD1 is a possible D gene (6 bases). Germline lookup yields CDR1 SNHLY and CDR2 FYNNEI. V was clipped by 6 bases and J by 5 bases, with 17 bases between them. The CDR3 extends over 14 amino acids. The CDR3 nucleotides read TGTGCCAGCAGAACCGGGACATCCGTCGACGAGCAGTACTTC. Its translation: CASRTGTSVDEQYF. Full variable domain (remainder filled in from reference TRBV2 and TRBJ2-7): EPEVTQTPSHQVTQMGQEVILRCVPISNHLYFYWYRQILGQKVEFLVSFYNNEISEKSEIFDDQFSVERPDGSNFTLKIRSTKLEDSAMYFCASRTGTSVDEQYFGPGTRLTVT.

The rearrangement links TRBV5-4 to TRBJ2-7; unclear D gene. The V gene lost 5 bases and the J gene lost 2 bases, with 11 bases spanning the gap. CDR1 is SGHNT and CDR2 is YYREEE in the germline V gene (reference sequence). The CDR3 runs to 13 residues. The CDR3 is CASSSDWTYEQYF. The CDR3 nucleotides read TGTGCCAGCAGTTCCGACTGGACCTACGAGCAGTACTTC.

This clone has only a few counts. V is TRBV27 and J is TRBJ1-2, with 10 bases aligning to TRBD1. V lost 6 bases to trimming and J lost 8 bases; unmatched junction nucleotides: 15. The germline V gene encodes CDR1 MNHEY and CDR2 SMNVEV (reference sequence). The length of the CDR3 is 16 residues. CDR3 amino acids: CASSLRQGAPRGGYTF. The CDR3 nucleotides are TGTGCCAGCAGCCTAAGACAGGGGGCCCCTAGGGGGGGCTACACCTTC.

The V and J genes are TRBV6-5 and TRBJ2-7; 9 nucleotides line up with TRBD2. Germline loops: CDR1 MNHEY, CDR2 SVGAGI. J lost 3 bases, V lost 0 bases, and 6 bases had no gene match. The CDR3 loop spans 16 amino acids. The CDR3 sequence is CASSYSRLAGLYEQYF. The CDR3 region has the DNA TGTGCCAGCAGTTACTCGAGGCTAGCGGGGCTCTACGAGCAGTACTTC.

This clone appeared a single time. The chain combines TRBV3-1 (or the pseudogene TRBV3-2) with TRBJ2-3; 12 bases line up with TRBD2. The V gene's germline CDR1 is LGHDT and CDR2 YNNKEL (reference sequence). This CDR3 spans 18 amino acids. With 0 bases clipped from V and 3 bases from J, the junction kept 7 bases outside the gene matches. CDR3: CASSQDLAGGPRTDTQYF. The CDR3 DNA sequence: TGTGCCAGCAGCCAAGATCTAGCGGGAGGGCCGAGAACAGATACGCAGTATTTT.

This chain links TRBV7-9 with TRBJ2-1, with 9 bases identical to TRBD2. V lost 6 bases to trimming and J lost 7 bases; unmatched junction nucleotides: 13. The CDR3 totals 16 residues. Per the germline V gene, CDR1 is SEHNR and CDR2 is FQNEAQ (reference sequence). Here the CDR3 DNA reads TGTGCCAGCAGTCCCTCGATTAGCGGGAGCACTAATGAGCAGTTCTTC. Amino acid sequence: CASSPSISGSTNEQFF. The full variable domain, completed using reference TRBV7-9 and TRBJ2-1, is DTGVSQNPRHKITKRGQNVTFRCDPISEHNRLYWYRQTLGQGPEFLTYFQNEAQLEKSRLLSDRFSAERPKGSFSTLEIQRTEQGDSAMYLCASSPSISGSTNEQFFGPGTRLTVL.

This clone was seen only a few times. The V and J genes are TRBV9 and TRBJ1-1, with unresolved D. V was trimmed by 3 bases and J by 4 bases, leaving 16 bases between them. Germline CDR1 reads SGDLS; CDR2 reads YYNGEE. The CDR3 has 15 residues. In nucleotides, the CDR3 is TGTGCCAGCAGCGACAGTGGTAGTATAGGCACTGAAGCTTTCTTT. This translates into CASSDSGSIGTEAFF.